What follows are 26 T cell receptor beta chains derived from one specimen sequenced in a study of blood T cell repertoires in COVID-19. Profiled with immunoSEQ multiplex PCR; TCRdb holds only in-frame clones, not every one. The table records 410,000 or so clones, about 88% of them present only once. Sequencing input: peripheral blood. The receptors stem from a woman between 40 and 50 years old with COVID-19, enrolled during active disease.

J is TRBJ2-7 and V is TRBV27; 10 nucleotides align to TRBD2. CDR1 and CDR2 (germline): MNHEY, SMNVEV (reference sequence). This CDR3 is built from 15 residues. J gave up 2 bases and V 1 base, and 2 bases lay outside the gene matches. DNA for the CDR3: TGTGCCAGCAGTTTATTCAGCGGGAGGGCCTACGAGCAGTACTTC. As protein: CASSLFSGRAYEQYF.

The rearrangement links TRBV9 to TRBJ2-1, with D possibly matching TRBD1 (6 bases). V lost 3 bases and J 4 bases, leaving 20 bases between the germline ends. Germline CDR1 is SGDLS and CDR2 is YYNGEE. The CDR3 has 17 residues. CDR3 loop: CASSGPSGQKAYNEQFF. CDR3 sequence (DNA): TGTGCCAGCAGCGGGCCTTCCGGACAGAAAGCGTACAATGAGCAGTTCTTC.

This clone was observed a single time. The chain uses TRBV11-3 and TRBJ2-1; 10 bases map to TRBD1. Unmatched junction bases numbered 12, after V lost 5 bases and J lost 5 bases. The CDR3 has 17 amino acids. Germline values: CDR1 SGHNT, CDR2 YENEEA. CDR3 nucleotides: TGTGCCAGCAGCCCGGGACAGGGGAAAGGGAGGGACAATGAGCAGTTCTTC. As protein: CASSPGQGKGRDNEQFF. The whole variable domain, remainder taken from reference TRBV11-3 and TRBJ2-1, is EAGVVQSPRYKIIEKKQPVAFWCNPISGHNTLYWYLQNLGQGPELLIRYENEEAVDDSQLPKDRFSAERLKGVDSTLKIQPAELGDSAVYLCASSPGQGKGRDNEQFFGPGTRLTVL.

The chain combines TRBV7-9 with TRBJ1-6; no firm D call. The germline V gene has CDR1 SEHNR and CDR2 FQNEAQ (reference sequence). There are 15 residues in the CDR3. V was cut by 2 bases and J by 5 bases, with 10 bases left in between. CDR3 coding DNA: TGTGCCAGCAGCTTACTTCTCGGAGATAATTCACCCCTCCACTTT. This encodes CASSLLLGDNSPLHF.

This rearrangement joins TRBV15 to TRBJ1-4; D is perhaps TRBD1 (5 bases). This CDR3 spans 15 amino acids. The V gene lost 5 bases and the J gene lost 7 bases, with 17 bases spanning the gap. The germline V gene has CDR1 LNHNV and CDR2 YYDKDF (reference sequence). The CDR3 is CATSEGRARIEKLFF. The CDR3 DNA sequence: TGTGCCACCAGCGAGGGGAGGGCGAGGATTGAAAAACTGTTTTTT. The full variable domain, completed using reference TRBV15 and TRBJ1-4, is DAMVIQNPRYQVTQFGKPVTLSCSQTLNHNVMYWYQQKSSQAPKLLFHYYDKDFNNEADTPDNFQSRRPNTSFCFLDIRSPGLGDTAMYLCATSEGRARIEKLFFGSGTQLSVL.

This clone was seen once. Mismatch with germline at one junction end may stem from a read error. The CDR3 sequence: CASSPAFSDRSYNEQFF. In DNA, the CDR3 is TGTGCTAGCAGCCCCGCTTTTAGTGACAGGAGTTACAATGAGCAGTTCTTC. The V gene is TRBV7-7, the J gene TRBJ2-1, with D possibly matching TRBD1 (6 bases). Germline V CDR1 and CDR2: SSHAT, FNYEAQ (reference sequence). CDR3 length: 17 amino acids. The complete variable domain, with remaining parts taken from reference TRBV7-7 and TRBJ2-1, reads GAGVSQSPRYKVTKRGQDVTLRCDPISSHATLYWYQQALGQGPEFLTYFNYEAQPDKSGLPSDRFSAERPEGSISTLTIQRTEQRDSAMYRCASSPAFSDRSYNEQFFGPGTRLTVL.

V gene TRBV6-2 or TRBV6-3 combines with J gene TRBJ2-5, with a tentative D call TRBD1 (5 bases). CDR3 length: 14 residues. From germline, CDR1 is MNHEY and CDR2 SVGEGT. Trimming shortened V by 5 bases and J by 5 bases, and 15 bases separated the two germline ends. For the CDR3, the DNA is TGTGCCAGCAGTAGGGGAAGCGAATTGGAGACCCAGTACTTC. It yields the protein CASSRGSELETQYF.

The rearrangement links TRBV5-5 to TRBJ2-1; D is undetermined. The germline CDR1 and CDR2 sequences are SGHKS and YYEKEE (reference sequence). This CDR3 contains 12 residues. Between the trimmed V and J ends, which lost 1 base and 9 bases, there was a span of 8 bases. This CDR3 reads CASSLTTSEQFF. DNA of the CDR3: TGTGCCAGCAGCTTGACTACAAGTGAGCAGTTCTTC.

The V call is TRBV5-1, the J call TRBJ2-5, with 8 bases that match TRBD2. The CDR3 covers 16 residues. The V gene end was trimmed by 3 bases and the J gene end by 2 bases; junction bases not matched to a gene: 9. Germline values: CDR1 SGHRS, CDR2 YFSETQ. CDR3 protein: CASSSNVGLAQETQYF. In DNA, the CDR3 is TGCGCCAGCAGCTCGAACGTTGGACTAGCACAAGAGACCCAGTACTTC.

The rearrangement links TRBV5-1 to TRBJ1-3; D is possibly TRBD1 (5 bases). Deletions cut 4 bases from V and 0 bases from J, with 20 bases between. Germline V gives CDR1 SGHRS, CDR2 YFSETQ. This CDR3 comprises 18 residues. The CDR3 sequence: CASSVGTASRFSGNTIYF. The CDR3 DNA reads TGCGCCAGCAGCGTTGGGACTGCCTCCCGTTTCTCTGGAAACACCATATATTTT.

In DNA form, the CDR3 reads TGTGCCAGCAGCTCCAGAGGGGGGGCGAAATACGAGCAGTACTTC. Its protein is CASSSRGGAKYEQYF. The gene calls are TRBV6-2 or TRBV6-3 and TRBJ2-7; TRBD2 might be the D (7 bases). There are 15 residues in the CDR3. Germline values: CDR1 MNHEY, CDR2 SVGEGT. V lost 6 bases and J lost 4, with 19 bases in between.

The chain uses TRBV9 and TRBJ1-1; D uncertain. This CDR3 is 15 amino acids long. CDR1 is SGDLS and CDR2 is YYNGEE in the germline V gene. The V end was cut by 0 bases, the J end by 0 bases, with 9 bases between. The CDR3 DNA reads TGTGCCAGCAGCGTAGAAGGAGATTTGAACACTGAAGCTTTCTTT. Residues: CASSVEGDLNTEAFF. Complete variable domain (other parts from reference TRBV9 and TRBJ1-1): DSGVTQTPKHLITATGQRVTLRCSPRSGDLSVYWYQQSLDQGLQFLIQYYNGEERAKGNILERFSAQQFPDLHSELNLSSLELGDSALYFCASSVEGDLNTEAFFGQGTRLTVV.

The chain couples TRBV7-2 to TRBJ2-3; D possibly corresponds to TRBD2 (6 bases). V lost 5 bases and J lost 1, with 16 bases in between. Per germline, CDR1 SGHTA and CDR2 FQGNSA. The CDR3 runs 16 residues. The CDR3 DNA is TGTGCCAGCAGCCTTCAGGGAGGTTTTGGCACAGATACGCAGTATTTT. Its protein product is CASSLQGGFGTDTQYF.

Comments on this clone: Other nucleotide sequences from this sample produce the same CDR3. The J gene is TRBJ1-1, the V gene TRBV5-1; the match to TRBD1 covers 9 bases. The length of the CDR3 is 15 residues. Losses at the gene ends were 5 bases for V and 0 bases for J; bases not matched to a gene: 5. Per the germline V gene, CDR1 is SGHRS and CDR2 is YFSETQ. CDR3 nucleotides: TGCGCCAGCAGGGGACAGGGATCCATGAACACTGAAGCTTTCTTT. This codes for CASRGQGSMNTEAFF.

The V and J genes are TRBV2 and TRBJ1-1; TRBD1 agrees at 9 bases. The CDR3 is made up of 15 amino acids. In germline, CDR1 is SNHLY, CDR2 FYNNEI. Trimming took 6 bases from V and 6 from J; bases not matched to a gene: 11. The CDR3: CASRSSGQGIAEAFF. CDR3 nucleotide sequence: TGTGCCAGCAGGAGTTCGGGACAGGGTATCGCTGAAGCTTTCTTT.

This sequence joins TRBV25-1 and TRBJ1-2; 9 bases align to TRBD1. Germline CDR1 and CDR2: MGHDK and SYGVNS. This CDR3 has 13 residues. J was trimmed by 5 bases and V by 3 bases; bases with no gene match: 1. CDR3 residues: CASSEGQGYGYTF. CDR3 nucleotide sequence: TGTGCCAGCAGTGAGGGACAGGGTTATGGCTACACCTTC.

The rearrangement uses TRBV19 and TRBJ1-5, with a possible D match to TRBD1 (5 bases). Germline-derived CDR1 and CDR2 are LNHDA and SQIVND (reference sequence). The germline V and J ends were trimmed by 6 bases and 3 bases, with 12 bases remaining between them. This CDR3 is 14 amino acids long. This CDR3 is CASRFRDYNQPQHF. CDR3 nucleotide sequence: TGTGCCAGTAGGTTCAGGGATTACAATCAGCCCCAGCATTTT.

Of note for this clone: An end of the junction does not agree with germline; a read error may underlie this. CDR3 residues: CASSRTSGGALAGELFF. CDR3 DNA: TGTGCTAGCAGCCGGACTAGCGGGGGGGCACTCGCCGGGGAGCTGTTTTTT. This sequence joins TRBV7-7 and TRBJ2-2; 15 nucleotides align to TRBD2. The CDR3 is made up of 17 amino acids. The germline CDR1 and CDR2 sequences are SSHAT and FNYEAQ (reference sequence).

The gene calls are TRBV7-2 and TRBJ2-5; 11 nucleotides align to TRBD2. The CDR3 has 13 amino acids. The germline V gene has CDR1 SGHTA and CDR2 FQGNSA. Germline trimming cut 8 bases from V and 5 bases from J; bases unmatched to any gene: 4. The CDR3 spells CASGTSGPETQYF. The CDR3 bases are TGTGCCAGCGGGACTAGCGGCCCGGAGACCCAGTACTTC.

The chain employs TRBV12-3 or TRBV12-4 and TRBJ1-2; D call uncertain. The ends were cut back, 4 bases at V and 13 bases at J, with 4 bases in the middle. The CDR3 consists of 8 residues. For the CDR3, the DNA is TGTGCCAGCAGTTCGTCCACCTTC. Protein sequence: CASSSSTF.

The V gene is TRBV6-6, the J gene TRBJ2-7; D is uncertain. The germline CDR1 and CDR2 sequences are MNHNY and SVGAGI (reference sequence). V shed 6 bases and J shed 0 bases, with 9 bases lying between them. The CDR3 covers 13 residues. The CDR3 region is CASSAYGSYEQYF. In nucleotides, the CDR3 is TGTGCCAGCAGCGCTTACGGCTCCTACGAGCAGTACTTC.

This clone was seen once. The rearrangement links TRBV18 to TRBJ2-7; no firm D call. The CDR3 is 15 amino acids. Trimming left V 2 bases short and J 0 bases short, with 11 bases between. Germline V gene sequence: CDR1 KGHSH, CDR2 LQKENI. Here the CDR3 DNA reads TGTGCCAGCTCACCAACACGGGTGAGCTCCTACGAGCAGTACTTC. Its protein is CASSPTRVSSYEQYF.

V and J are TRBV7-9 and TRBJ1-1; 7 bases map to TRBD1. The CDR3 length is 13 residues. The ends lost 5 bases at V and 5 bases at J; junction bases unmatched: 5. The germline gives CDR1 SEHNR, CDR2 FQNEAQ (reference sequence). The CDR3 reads CASSPQTGTEAFF. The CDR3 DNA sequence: TGTGCCAGCAGCCCCCAGACAGGGACTGAAGCTTTCTTT.

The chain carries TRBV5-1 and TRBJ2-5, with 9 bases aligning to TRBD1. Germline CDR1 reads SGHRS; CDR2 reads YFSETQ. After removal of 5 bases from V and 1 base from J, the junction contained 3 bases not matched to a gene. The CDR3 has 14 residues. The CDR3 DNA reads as TGCGCCAGCAGACTACAGGGGGCCCAAGAGACCCAGTACTTC. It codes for CASRLQGAQETQYF.

CDR3 loop: CASSLGLAGGDQPQHF. CDR3 bases: TGCGCCAGCAGCTTGGGGTTGGCAGGAGGGGATCAGCCCCAGCATTTT. V usage is TRBV5-1 and J usage is TRBJ1-5, with a weak D call TRBD1 (5 bases). Germline V gene sequence: CDR1 SGHRS, CDR2 YFSETQ. V was trimmed by 0 bases and J by 5 bases, leaving 15 bases between them. The CDR3 runs to 16 residues.

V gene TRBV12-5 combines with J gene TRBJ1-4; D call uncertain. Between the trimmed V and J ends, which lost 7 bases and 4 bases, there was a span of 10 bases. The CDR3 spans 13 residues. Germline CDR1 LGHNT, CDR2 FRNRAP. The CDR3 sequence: CASALQNNEKLFF. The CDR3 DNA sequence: TGTGCTAGTGCACTTCAAAATAATGAAAAACTGTTTTTT.